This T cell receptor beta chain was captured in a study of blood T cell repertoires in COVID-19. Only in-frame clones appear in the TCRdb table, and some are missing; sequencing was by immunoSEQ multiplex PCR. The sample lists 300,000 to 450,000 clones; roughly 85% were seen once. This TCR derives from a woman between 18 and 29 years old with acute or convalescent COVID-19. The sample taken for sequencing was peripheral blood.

This chain's CDR3 is CASSPSGGASNEQFF. As DNA, the CDR3 is TGTGCCAGCAGCCCAAGCGGGGGGGCCAGCAATGAGCAGTTCTTC. This chain joins TRBV7-3 and TRBJ2-1; TRBD2 matches at 10 bases. The CDR3 loop spans 15 amino acids. CDR1 is SGHTA, CDR2 FQGTGA, per germline. The ends lost 5 bases at V and 6 bases at J; junction bases unmatched: 7. The whole variable domain, remainder taken from reference TRBV7-3 and TRBJ2-1, is GAGVSQTPSNKVTEKGKYVELRCDPISGHTALYWYRQSLGQGPEFLIYFQGTGAADDSGLPNDRFFAVRPEGSVSTLKIQRTERGDSAVYLCASSPSGGASNEQFFGPGTRLTVL.